One sample yielded the 29 T cell receptor beta chains listed below, sequenced in a study of T cells after yellow fever vaccination. Via MiXCR, TCRdb re-called the 5' RACE reads, giving one row per CDR3 protein. The sample records hundreds of thousands of distinct CDR3 sequences, over 9% being singletons. The specimen was PBMCs, collected on the day of the yellow fever booster vaccination. These receptors came from a young man who received the YFV17D yellow fever vaccine.

The chain joins TRBV6-2 or TRBV6-3 to TRBJ2-5; D remains unclear. The CDR3 extends over 13 amino acids. The V end was cut by 0 bases, the J end by 5 bases, with 7 bases between. Germline loops: CDR1 MNHEY, CDR2 SVGEGT. The CDR3 nucleotides are TGTGCCAGCAGTTACTCGACGGTGGAGACCCAGTACTTC. Protein: CASSYSTVETQYF.

There are a few counts of this clonotype. The chain carries TRBV12-3 or TRBV12-4 and TRBJ1-2; 7 positions agree with TRBD1. V trimming: 6 bases; J trimming: 8 bases; junction bases outside the gene matches: 6. The length of the CDR3 is 12 residues. The CDR3 region is CASSNRTGGYTF. In DNA form, the CDR3 reads TGTGCCAGCAGCAACCGGACAGGCGGCTACACCTTC.

This chain links TRBV5-4 with TRBJ1-5; D is undetermined. The germline CDR1 and CDR2 sequences are SGHNT and YYREEE (reference sequence). V lost 5 bases, J lost 6 bases, and 15 bases lay in between. The CDR3 loop spans 14 amino acids. The CDR3 protein is CASSSRDLIQPQHF. The CDR3 DNA reads TGTGCCAGCAGTTCTAGGGATTTGATTCAGCCCCAGCATTTT. Full variable domain (missing parts from reference TRBV5-4 and TRBJ1-5): ETGVTQSPTHLIKTRGQQVTLRCSSQSGHNTVSWYQQALGQGPQFIFQYYREEENGRGNFPPRFSGLQFPNYSSELNVNALELDDSALYLCASSSRDLIQPQHFGDGTRLSIL.

As for this clonotype: Given a much more abundant clone one base away, this may be a read error. The rearrangement joins TRBV5-1 to TRBJ2-7; the match to TRBD1 covers 9 bases. Germline V lookup: CDR1 SGHRS, CDR2 YFSETQ. The CDR3 spans 16 residues. CDR3 in DNA: TGCTCCAGCAGCACCACCCCGGGACAGGGTGCTTACGAGCAGTACTTC. It is translated as CSSSTTPGQGAYEQYF.

This clonotype was observed a handful of times. The CDR3 nucleotides are TGCAGTGCTAGAGTTGCGGACAATGAGCAGTTCTTC. Encoded protein: CSARVADNEQFF. V usage is TRBV20-1 and J usage is TRBJ2-1; no clear D gene. From germline, CDR1 is DFQATT and CDR2 SNEGSKA (reference sequence). The CDR3 loop spans 12 amino acids. Trimming removed 1 base at V and 5 bases at J, with 6 bases between.

This clonotype was seen many times. The chain has TRBV3-1 and TRBJ2-5; possibly TRBD2 for D (6 bases). This CDR3 is built from 13 residues. Per the germline V gene, CDR1 is LGHDT and CDR2 is YNNKEL (reference sequence). Trimming cost V 8 bases and J 6 bases, with 16 bases left between them. CDR3 loop: CASCYGGRQTQYF. DNA for the CDR3: TGTGCCAGCTGCTACGGGGGAAGGCAGACCCAGTACTTC.

This chain joins TRBV7-9 and TRBJ2-7, with 7 bases identical to TRBD1. Germline V gene lookup returns CDR1 SEHNR and CDR2 FQNEAQ (reference sequence). Trimming at V came to 7 bases and at J to 4 bases, leaving 16 bases not matched to a gene. This CDR3 is built from 16 residues. CDR3 in DNA: TGTGCCAGCAATTCCCTAGGAACAGGGGCCGCTTACGAGCAGTACTTC. This codes for CASNSLGTGAAYEQYF.

J is TRBJ1-1 and V is TRBV7-2; D may be TRBD1 (5 bases). The CDR3 loop spans 12 amino acids. Germline-derived CDR1 and CDR2 are SGHTA and FQGNSA. The V gene lost 1 base and the J gene lost 8 bases, with 8 bases spanning the gap. Here the CDR3 DNA reads TGTGCCAGCAGCTTAGGCAGGGAAGAAGCTTTCTTT. Amino acids: CASSLGREEAFF.

The J gene is TRBJ2-3, the V gene TRBV18; TRBD2 matches 13 bases. CDR3 size: 19 residues. Trimming took 8 bases from V and 0 from J; bases not matched to a gene: 14. From germline, CDR1 is KGHSH and CDR2 LQKENI. The CDR3 reads CASQGPRTSGGPSTDTQYF. The CDR3 nucleotides are TGTGCCAGCCAGGGACCGCGGACTAGCGGGGGTCCTAGCACAGATACGCAGTATTTT.

The rearrangement joins TRBV27 to TRBJ2-1; weak D call: TRBD2 (5 bases). Per germline, CDR1 MNHEY and CDR2 SMNVEV (reference sequence). The V and J ends lost 3 bases and 2 bases respectively, with 14 bases between them. The CDR3 covers 16 residues. The CDR3 spells CASSFRASGTYNEQFF. The CDR3 region has the DNA TGTGCCAGCAGTTTTCGAGCAAGCGGAACCTACAATGAGCAGTTCTTC.

This clonotype was seen more than once but under ten times. The gene calls are TRBV12-3 or TRBV12-4 and TRBJ1-4; D is unresolved. The V and J ends lost 6 bases and 8 bases respectively, with 13 bases between them. The CDR3 runs 13 residues. This CDR3 is CASRTIYLEKLFF. DNA of the CDR3: TGTGCCAGCAGGACCATTTACCTCGAAAAACTGTTTTTT.

This clonotype came up a few times. This chain joins TRBV20-1 and TRBJ1-5; D ambiguous. This CDR3 comprises 14 residues. V was clipped by 5 bases and J by 2 bases, with 13 bases between them. Per the germline V gene, CDR1 is DFQATT and CDR2 is SNEGSKA (reference sequence). The CDR3 region has the DNA TGCAGTGCTCCGCCCCCAGGAGGCAATCAGCCCCAGCATTTT. Translating it yields CSAPPPGGNQPQHF.

There are a few counts of this clonotype. The chain joins TRBV30 to TRBJ2-7; 7 bases line up with TRBD2. The CDR3 consists of 14 residues. J gave up 2 bases and V 0 bases, and 4 bases lay outside the gene matches. Germline CDR1 and CDR2: GTSNPN and SVGIG (reference sequence). The CDR3 DNA is TGTGCCTGGAGTGTACTCGGGGGGACCTACGAGCAGTACTTC. It encodes CAWSVLGGTYEQYF. Combining the CDR3 with reference TRBV30 and TRBJ2-7 gives the whole variable domain SQTIHQWPATLVQPVGSPLSLECTVEGTSNPNLYWYRQAAGRGLQLLFYSVGIGQISSEVPQNLSASRPQDRQFILSSKKLLLSDSGFYLCAWSVLGGTYEQYFGPGTRLTVT.

The sample holds a few counts of this clonotype. The chain joins TRBV30 to TRBJ2-7, with D hard to call. The V end lost 2 bases, the J end lost 5 bases, and 10 bases lay between the germline ends. The CDR3 loop spans 12 amino acids. From germline, CDR1 is GTSNPN and CDR2 SVGIG (reference sequence). The CDR3 DNA sequence: TGTGCCTGGAGTATCGGAAGCCACGAGCAGTACTTC. Protein product: CAWSIGSHEQYF.

The chain joins TRBV28 to TRBJ2-6; the D call may be TRBD1 or TRBD2 (5 bases each). Per the germline V gene, CDR1 is MDHEN and CDR2 is SYDVKM. The CDR3 extends over 18 amino acids. V lost 3 bases and J 0 bases, leaving 15 bases between the germline ends. This CDR3 is CASSFAGMGVSGANVLTF. The CDR3 DNA follows: TGTGCCAGCAGTTTCGCAGGGATGGGGGTCTCTGGGGCCAACGTCCTGACTTTC.

V usage is TRBV18 and J usage is TRBJ1-2; D gene uncertain. The length of the CDR3 is 13 residues. Trimming left V 2 bases short and J 4 bases short, with 8 bases between. Germline V gives CDR1 KGHSH, CDR2 LQKENI. The CDR3 nucleotides read TGTGCCAGCTCACCAACCCAGAGCTATGGCTACACCTTC. It codes for CASSPTQSYGYTF.

The chain links TRBV29-1 to TRBJ2-7; 7 bases align to TRBD1. In germline, CDR1 is SQVTM, CDR2 ANQGSEA. The length of the CDR3 is 11 residues. This CDR3 reads CSAGTVYEQYF. CDR3 sequence (DNA): TGCAGTGCCGGGACAGTCTACGAGCAGTACTTC.

This clonotype was seen more than once but under ten times. The chain combines TRBV5-1 with TRBJ2-3; D uncertain. V gave up 0 bases and J gave up 9 bases, with 8 bases separating them. Germline V gene sequence: CDR1 SGHRS, CDR2 YFSETQ. This CDR3 contains 12 residues. The CDR3 DNA is TGCGCCAGCAGCTTGGGACCTTTAACGCAGTATTTT. Amino acids: CASSLGPLTQYF.

This clonotype was counted a few times. The gene calls are TRBV9 and TRBJ1-4; the match to TRBD1 covers 12 bases. V dropped 0 bases and J dropped 8; count of bases not matched to a gene: 2. Per germline, CDR1 SGDLS and CDR2 YYNGEE. The CDR3 has 15 residues. CDR3 DNA sequence: TGTGCCAGCAGCGTAGGCGGGACAGGGGGCGAAAAACTGTTTTTT. It yields the protein CASSVGGTGGEKLFF.

This clonotype came up a few times. The chain links TRBV5-1 to TRBJ2-7; no definite D call. The CDR3 consists of 14 residues. Trimming pared 0 bases from V and 0 bases from J, leaving 7 bases between. Germline V gives CDR1 SGHRS, CDR2 YFSETQ. CDR3 region: CASSLAGHSYEQYF. For the CDR3, the DNA is TGCGCCAGCAGCTTGGCGGGCCACTCCTACGAGCAGTACTTC.

This clonotype showed up just a few times. The chain recombines TRBV4-2 with TRBJ2-1; TRBD1 is a possible D gene (5 bases). The CDR3 sequence is 15 residues long. Germline CDR1 reads LGHNA; CDR2 reads YNFKEQ. V was shortened by 4 bases and J by 3 bases, with 13 bases between the two germline ends. The CDR3 DNA is TGTGCCAGCAGCCCCGGACAATCAGACTACAATGAGCAGTTCTTC. It specifies CASSPGQSDYNEQFF.

This clonotype was seen a few times. The chain has TRBV2 and TRBJ2-7, with 8 nucleotides matching TRBD1. Germline CDR1 and CDR2: SNHLY and FYNNEI. CDR3 length equals 14 residues. V lost 7 bases to trimming and J lost 4 bases; unmatched junction nucleotides: 9. The CDR3 bases are TGTGCCAGCACTCGGACAGGGAGTACTTACGAGCAGTACTTC. Its translation is CASTRTGSTYEQYF.

This clonotype has a count of ten or more. The chain carries TRBV3-1 and TRBJ2-1; D perhaps matches TRBD2 (7 bases). Germline lookup yields CDR1 LGHDT and CDR2 YNNKEL (reference sequence). The CDR3 is 17 residues long. The ends were cut back, 2 bases at V and 8 bases at J, with 22 bases in the middle. CDR3 protein: CASSQTVPGGGWDEQFF. CDR3 DNA sequence: TGTGCCAGCAGCCAAACGGTCCCTGGCGGGGGCTGGGATGAGCAGTTCTTC.

This clonotype was found a few times. The genes are TRBV20-1 and TRBJ2-2; maybe TRBD2 (5 bases). The V end lost 6 bases, the J end lost 5 bases, and 10 bases lay between the germline ends. The CDR3 spans 12 residues. From germline, CDR1 is DFQATT and CDR2 SNEGSKA (reference sequence). CDR3 residues: CSATLVTGELFF. The CDR3 DNA follows: TGCAGTGCGACACTAGTTACCGGGGAGCTGTTTTTT.

This clonotype was seen more than once but under ten times. V is TRBV7-9 and J is TRBJ1-3; unclear D gene. Germline V lookup: CDR1 SEHNR, CDR2 FQNEAQ (reference sequence). Trimming shortened V by 2 bases and J by 0 bases, and 8 bases separated the two germline ends. The CDR3 runs 15 residues. The CDR3 DNA reads as TGTGCCAGCAGCTTAATGTCTCTCTCTGGAAACACCATATATTTT. Protein: CASSLMSLSGNTIYF.

This clonotype was seen more than once but under ten times. The chain couples TRBV2 to TRBJ1-1, with D unresolved. Germline values: CDR1 SNHLY, CDR2 FYNNEI. Trimming stripped 4 bases from V and 10 bases from J, with 10 bases between. The CDR3 is 11 amino acids. CDR3 in amino acids: CASSGVGLAFF. CDR3 DNA sequence: TGTGCCAGCAGTGGCGTAGGGTTAGCTTTCTTT.

As regards this clonotype: Germline is not matched at one junction end, which may reflect a read error. The chain is built from TRBV29-1 and TRBJ2-3; D perhaps matches TRBD1 (5 bases). There are 14 residues in the CDR3. The germline V gene has CDR1 SQVTM and CDR2 ANQGSEA. CDR3 loop: CSVKGISAPDTPYF. The CDR3 coding sequence is TGCAGCGTGAAGGGGATTAGTGCGCCAGATACGCCGTATTTT.

The chain has TRBV11-2 and TRBJ1-6; D is uncertain. This CDR3 is 14 amino acids long. Germline loops: CDR1 SGHAT, CDR2 FQNNGV. V shed 5 bases and J shed 7 bases, with 12 bases lying between them. The chain's CDR3 is CASSAGLINSPLHF. In nucleotides, the CDR3 is TGTGCCAGCAGCGCCGGACTGATCAATTCACCCCTCCACTTT.

This clonotype was observed at least ten times. The chain uses TRBV7-3 and TRBJ2-3; D ambiguous. Germline-derived CDR1 and CDR2 are SGHTA and FQGTGA. The CDR3 is made up of 12 amino acids. V was shortened by 5 bases and J by 5 bases, with 8 bases between the two germline ends. The CDR3 DNA is TGTGCCAGCAGCCCTAACGGAGATACGCAGTATTTT. Translating gives CASSPNGDTQYF. Looking up the rest from reference TRBV7-3 and TRBJ2-3 gives the full variable domain: GAGVSQTPSNKVTEKGKYVELRCDPISGHTALYWYRQSLGQGPEFLIYFQGTGAADDSGLPNDRFFAVRPEGSVSTLKIQRTERGDSAVYLCASSPNGDTQYFGPGTRLTVL.